This T cell receptor beta chain was recovered during a study of regulatory T cells in long-lasting Graves disease. In the study overall: Graves' patients who were just diagnosed had used antithyroid drugs for under 3 months.

Germline CDR1 is SGHRS and CDR2 is YFSETQ. The V gene lost 4 bases and the J gene lost 0 bases, with 14 bases spanning the gap. This CDR3 spans 15 amino acids. This clonotype was seen just once. The time point is: newly diagnosed GD, antithyroid drugs for less than 3 months. The TCR library used RNA extracted from PBMCs. The source of the patients was an endocrinology department in Xi'an, China. For TCR beta, libraries came from iRepertoire HTBI primers and Arm-PCR of CDR3 regions. TCRdb analysed the multiplex PCR reads with MiXCR anew, one entry per CDR3 protein. The sample comprises 350,000 to 500,000 distinct CDR3 sequences, approximately 16% of which are singletons, and less than 30% rests with the top ten. These sequences were also reported in another study, on T cells in Graves' hyperthyroidism and ophthalmopathy. That publication notes: Using the HTBI primer set, a first-round RT-PCR was run on the TCR CDR3. Most clonotypes expanded in the thyroid (above 0.001) were also present in blood.

The chain combines TRBV5-1 with TRBJ2-7, with no clear D. The material was peripheral blood mononuclear cells (PBMCs), obtained at new diagnosis, from a patient treated with antithyroid drugs. The clonotype comes from a woman under 30 with Graves disease. CDR3 nucleotide sequence: TGCGCCAGCAGCATTACCCGGACGGCCTCCTACGAGCAGTACTTC. This codes for CASSITRTASYEQYF.